The rows below give T cell receptor beta chains drawn from one sample of a study of blood T cell repertoires in COVID-19. TCRdb's table, derived via immunoSEQ multiplex PCR, lists solely in-frame clones and lacks some. The sample consists of tens of thousands of clones, about 83% of them appearing once. Sequencing used peripheral blood. These receptors were taken from a man aged 70-80 years with acute or convalescent COVID-19. The CDR3 runs from the conserved cysteine through the conserved F or W.

v_call | cdr3_length | cdr3_aa
TRBV7-3 | 14 | CASSPGLSRYGYTF
TRBV28 | 16 | CASSLWQGSVGQPQHF
TRBV5-1 | 15 | CASSSYTGTNYGYTF
TRBV19 | 13 | CASSRQGNQPQHF
TRBV24-1 | 14 | CATTSTASTDTQYF
TRBV5-4 | 14 | CASSLVAGTDTQYF
TRBV15 | 15 | CATSSGGRSTDTQYF
TRBV14 | 15 | CASSQENPYRDEQYF
TRBV24-1 | 13 | CATSVPGGDYQYF
TRBV2 | 13 | CASSRSNTGELFF
TRBV19 | 15 | CASSIGIREGTEAFF
TRBV11-3 | 14 | CASTSRGGTGELFF
TRBV19 | 12 | CASTLNTGELFF
TRBV24-1 | 19 | CATSDSLAGGPGNTGELFF
TRBV4-2 | 16 | CASSQPGRDRAYGYTF
TRBV6-1 | 17 | CASSVNRGSYGNQPQHF
TRBV6-2/TRBV6-3 | 15 | CASSYSGTDHQPQHF
TRBV5-1 | 15 | CASSPEAGSGDTQYF
TRBV28 | 15 | CASSLWGRRGTEAFF
TRBV27 | 13 | CASSRSPHQPQHF
TRBV5-4 | 15 | CASSRGQGWNEKLFF
TRBV5-1 | 13 | CASSSFSQETQYF
TRBV2 | 13 | CASSTRDYNEQFF
TRBV28 | 15 | CASSGLAGGGDTQYF
TRBV13 | 14 | CASSLRGGDYEQYF
TRBV19 | 17 | CATQAGGLMGSTDTQYF
TRBV5-6 | 15 | CASSLGLPSSYEQYF
TRBV20-1 | 10 | CSAHRNEQFF
TRBV3-1/TRBV3-2 | 18 | CASSQEEPGGDSTDTQYF
TRBV18 | 11 | CASSPVGEQFF
TRBV4-1 | 14 | CASSHGGSGNEQYF
TRBV11-2 | 15 | CASSLGGRGFYEQYF
TRBV28 | 14 | CASSLTATNEKLFF
TRBV6-5 | 13 | CASRGQGGEKLFF
TRBV28 | 11 | CASTNRGEAFF
TRBV28 | 15 | CASSLWQGGNQPQHF
TRBV19 | 15 | CASSIGRGTNYGYTF
TRBV6-6 | 16 | CASSSWEGQGNQPQHF
TRBV19 | 16 | CASSTPLGSSYNEQFF
TRBV5-5 | 17 | CASSLGVLGAPGTEAFF
TRBV19 | 15 | CASSTRTANSPPQHF
TRBV19 | 15 | CASSIGLRHQETQYF
TRBV29-1 | 13 | CSVDGGGVHEQYF
TRBV19 | 13 | CASSMSGLAEQFF
TRBV7-2 | 15 | CASSLVGGGGNTIYF
TRBV6-5 | 12 | CASMAGGREQYF
TRBV5-5 | 15 | CASSSGLAGGETQYF
TRBV6-6 | 14 | CASNANERIGELFF